Listed below are T cell receptor beta chains from one sample, sequenced in a study of cytomegalovirus exposure and HLA in healthy donors. Assay: immunoSEQ multiplex PCR; the TCRdb copy retains only in-frame clones and omits some. The data contain tens of thousands of clones, more than 60% of them seen just once; the ten biggest clones take up just over 50%. The material sequenced was PBMCs. These receptors originate from a man aged 45-65 years in good health and CMV-seropositive. Both conserved end residues are part of each CDR3. Fields, in order: V gene, CDR3 length, D gene, J gene, clone size, CDR3 protein, CDR3 DNA. D genes are given only for firm matches. Some rows have no size entry. The others give once, few or many, or a class for an expanded clone.

v_call: TRBV6-5; cdr3_length: 15; d_call: TRBD2; j_call: TRBJ2-1; clone_size: .; cdr3_aa: CASSLTSGGLHEQFF; cdr3_nt: TGTGCCAGCAGCCTGACTAGCGGGGGGCTCCATGAGCAGTTCTTC
v_call: TRBV10-3; cdr3_length: 15; d_call: TRBD1; j_call: TRBJ1-2; clone_size: .; cdr3_aa: CAISSGDSPPSGYTF; cdr3_nt: TGTGCCATCAGTAGTGGGGACAGCCCCCCGAGTGGCTACACCTTC
v_call: TRBV7-8; cdr3_length: 13; d_call: .; j_call: TRBJ2-5; clone_size: .; cdr3_aa: CASVFGGQETQYF; cdr3_nt: TGTGCCAGCGTTTTCGGGGGCCAAGAGACCCAGTACTTC
v_call: TRBV4-2; cdr3_length: 16; d_call: TRBD2; j_call: TRBJ2-5; clone_size: .; cdr3_aa: CASSQVGLAGGETQYF; cdr3_nt: TGTGCCAGCAGCCAAGTTGGCCTAGCGGGAGGAGAGACCCAGTACTTC
v_call: TRBV6-1; cdr3_length: 15; d_call: .; j_call: TRBJ2-7; clone_size: few; cdr3_aa: CASSEDMGGGLEQYF; cdr3_nt: TGTGCCAGCAGTGAAGATATGGGGGGGGGCCTCGAGCAGTACTTC
v_call: TRBV7-2; cdr3_length: 16; d_call: TRBD1; j_call: TRBJ1-6; clone_size: few; cdr3_aa: CASSLPGQGARSPLHF; cdr3_nt: TGTGCCAGCAGCCTACCTGGACAGGGGGCCCGGTCACCCCTCCACTTT
v_call: TRBV7-9; cdr3_length: 14; d_call: .; j_call: TRBJ2-7; clone_size: once; cdr3_aa: CASSSDLTAYEQYF; cdr3_nt: TGTGCCAGCAGCTCGGACTTAACCGCCTACGAGCAGTACTTC
v_call: TRBV4-1; cdr3_length: 16; d_call: TRBD1; j_call: TRBJ2-7; clone_size: .; cdr3_aa: CASSPLVGQGTYEQYF; cdr3_nt: TGCGCCAGCAGCCCACTCGTTGGACAGGGGACCTACGAGCAGTACTTC
v_call: TRBV4-1; cdr3_length: 16; d_call: .; j_call: TRBJ2-1; clone_size: .; cdr3_aa: CASSQGGGRRYNEQFF; cdr3_nt: TGCGCCAGCAGCCAAGGGGGGGGCCGGCGTTACAATGAGCAGTTCTTC
v_call: TRBV7-2; cdr3_length: 16; d_call: TRBD2; j_call: TRBJ2-7; clone_size: .; cdr3_aa: CASSLVTSGRSLEQYF; cdr3_nt: TGTGCCAGCAGCTTAGTAACTAGCGGGAGGTCGCTCGAGCAGTACTTC
v_call: TRBV2; cdr3_length: 16; d_call: .; j_call: TRBJ1-3; clone_size: few; cdr3_aa: CASSEGTNRWGNTIYF; cdr3_nt: TGTGCCAGCAGTGAAGGGACAAACCGGTGGGGAAACACCATATATTTT
v_call: TRBV27; cdr3_length: 16; d_call: TRBD2; j_call: TRBJ2-3; clone_size: few; cdr3_aa: CASSSPLAGGTDTQYF; cdr3_nt: TGTGCCAGCAGTTCCCCCCTAGCGGGGGGCACAGATACGCAGTATTTT
v_call: TRBV5-6; cdr3_length: 13; d_call: .; j_call: TRBJ1-1; clone_size: .; cdr3_aa: CASSATGSGEAFF; cdr3_nt: TGTGCCAGCAGCGCAACAGGGTCCGGTGAAGCTTTCTTT
v_call: TRBV6-1; cdr3_length: 14; d_call: TRBD1; j_call: TRBJ1-6; clone_size: .; cdr3_aa: CASSRDRENSPLHF; cdr3_nt: TGTGCCAGCAGCCGGGACAGGGAGAACTCACCCCTCCACTTT
v_call: TRBV4-3; cdr3_length: 17; d_call: TRBD1; j_call: TRBJ1-6; clone_size: .; cdr3_aa: CASSLRQGAAVGSPLHF; cdr3_nt: TGCGCCAGCAGCCTGCGACAGGGGGCAGCGGTCGGATCACCCCTCCACTTT
v_call: TRBV7-3; cdr3_length: 13; d_call: .; j_call: TRBJ1-2; clone_size: .; cdr3_aa: CASSLDQGRGYTF; cdr3_nt: TGTGCCAGCAGCTTAGATCAGGGTAGAGGCTACACCTTC
v_call: TRBV30; cdr3_length: 13; d_call: TRBD1; j_call: TRBJ2-3; clone_size: .; cdr3_aa: CACTAGGPDTQYF; cdr3_nt: TGTGCCTGTACTGCAGGGGGCCCAGATACGCAGTATTTT
v_call: TRBV2; cdr3_length: 20; d_call: TRBD2; j_call: TRBJ2-7; clone_size: .; cdr3_aa: CASGLLLRASGLGVGYEQYF; cdr3_nt: TGTGCCAGCGGTCTTCTCCTAAGGGCCTCAGGACTAGGTGTGGGCTACGAGCAGTACTTC
v_call: TRBV7-6; cdr3_length: 15; d_call: TRBD1; j_call: TRBJ2-7; clone_size: .; cdr3_aa: CASSLRAGGYYEQYF; cdr3_nt: TGTGCCAGCAGCTTACGGGCAGGGGGTTACTACGAGCAGTACTTC
v_call: TRBV7-8; cdr3_length: 15; d_call: .; j_call: TRBJ1-5; clone_size: .; cdr3_aa: CASSLRASGSQPQHF; cdr3_nt: TGTGCCAGCAGCCTCAGGGCAAGCGGGAGTCAGCCCCAGCATTTT
v_call: TRBV19; cdr3_length: 13; d_call: TRBD1; j_call: TRBJ1-1; clone_size: .; cdr3_aa: CASSDRGNTEAFF; cdr3_nt: TGTGCCAGTAGCGACAGGGGGAACACTGAAGCTTTCTTT
v_call: TRBV9; cdr3_length: 13; d_call: .; j_call: TRBJ1-1; clone_size: few; cdr3_aa: CASSQAPTSEAFF; cdr3_nt: TGTGCCAGCAGCCAGGCCCCTACCTCTGAAGCTTTCTTT
v_call: TRBV30; cdr3_length: 12; d_call: TRBD1; j_call: TRBJ2-7; clone_size: .; cdr3_aa: CAWSGQGYEQYF; cdr3_nt: TGTGCCTGGAGTGGACAGGGGTACGAGCAGTACTTC
v_call: TRBV30; cdr3_length: 14; d_call: .; j_call: TRBJ2-7; clone_size: .; cdr3_aa: CAWSVPTRGNEQYF; cdr3_nt: TGTGCCTGGAGTGTACCAACACGGGGTAACGAGCAGTACTTC
v_call: TRBV2; cdr3_length: 13; d_call: TRBD1; j_call: TRBJ1-5; clone_size: .; cdr3_aa: CASRDRGHQPQHF; cdr3_nt: TGTGCCAGCAGAGACAGGGGGCACCAGCCCCAGCATTTT
v_call: TRBV4-3; cdr3_length: 15; d_call: .; j_call: TRBJ1-1; clone_size: .; cdr3_aa: CASSQDLWGHTEAFF; cdr3_nt: TGCGCCAGCAGCCAAGATCTCTGGGGACATACTGAAGCTTTCTTT